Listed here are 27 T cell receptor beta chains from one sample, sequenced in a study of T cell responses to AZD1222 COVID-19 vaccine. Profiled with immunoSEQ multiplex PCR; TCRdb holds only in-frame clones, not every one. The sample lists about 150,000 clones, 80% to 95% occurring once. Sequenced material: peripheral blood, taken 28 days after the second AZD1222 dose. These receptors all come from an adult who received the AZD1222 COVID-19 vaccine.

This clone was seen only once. The DNA of the CDR3 is TGTGCCAGCAGTGAAGCTCGGGATGGCTACACCTTC. This translates into CASSEARDGYTF. This chain links TRBV6-1 with TRBJ1-2; D remains unclear. This CDR3 has 12 amino acids. Per the germline V gene, CDR1 is MNHNS and CDR2 is SASEGT. V lost 0 bases, J lost 6 bases, and 5 bases lay in between.

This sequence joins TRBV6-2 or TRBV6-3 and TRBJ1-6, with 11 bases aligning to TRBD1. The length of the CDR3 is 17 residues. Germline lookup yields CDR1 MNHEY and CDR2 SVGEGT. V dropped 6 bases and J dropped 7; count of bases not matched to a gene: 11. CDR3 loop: CASSHEPGQGANSPLHF. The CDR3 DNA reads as TGTGCCAGCAGCCACGAGCCCGGACAGGGGGCCAATTCACCCCTCCACTTT.

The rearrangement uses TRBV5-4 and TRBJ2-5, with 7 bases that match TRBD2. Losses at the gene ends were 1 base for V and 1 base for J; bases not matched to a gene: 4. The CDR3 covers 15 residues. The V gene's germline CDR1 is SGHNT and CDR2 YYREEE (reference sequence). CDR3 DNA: TGTGCCAGCAGCTTGACGGGAGGAAGCCAAGAGACCCAGTACTTC. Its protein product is CASSLTGGSQETQYF.

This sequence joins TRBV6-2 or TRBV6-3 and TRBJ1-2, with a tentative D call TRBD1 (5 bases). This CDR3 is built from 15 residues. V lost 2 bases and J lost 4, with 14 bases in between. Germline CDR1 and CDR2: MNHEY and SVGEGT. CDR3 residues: CASSYTQGMSYGYTF. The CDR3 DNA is TGTGCCAGCAGTTACACCCAGGGTATGAGCTATGGCTACACCTTC.

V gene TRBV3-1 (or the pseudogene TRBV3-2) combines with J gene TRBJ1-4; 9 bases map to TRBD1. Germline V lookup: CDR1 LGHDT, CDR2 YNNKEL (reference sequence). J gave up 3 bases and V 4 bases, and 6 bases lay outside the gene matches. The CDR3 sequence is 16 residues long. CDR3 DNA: TGTGCCAGCAGCCCCGGACAGGGGCCGGCTAATGAAAAACTGTTTTTT. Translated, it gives CASSPGQGPANEKLFF.

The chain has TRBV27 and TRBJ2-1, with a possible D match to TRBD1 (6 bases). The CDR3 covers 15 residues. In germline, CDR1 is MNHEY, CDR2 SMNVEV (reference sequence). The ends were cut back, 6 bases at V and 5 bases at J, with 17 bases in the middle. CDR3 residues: CASSLGPQGNNEQFF. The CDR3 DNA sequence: TGTGCCAGCAGCCTAGGGCCACAGGGAAACAATGAGCAGTTCTTC.

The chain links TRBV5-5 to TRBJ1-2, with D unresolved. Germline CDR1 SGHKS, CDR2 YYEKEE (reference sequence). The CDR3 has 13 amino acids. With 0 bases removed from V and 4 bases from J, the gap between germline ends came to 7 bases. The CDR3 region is CASSLADGYGYTF. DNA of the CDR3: TGTGCCAGCAGCTTGGCAGACGGCTATGGCTACACCTTC.

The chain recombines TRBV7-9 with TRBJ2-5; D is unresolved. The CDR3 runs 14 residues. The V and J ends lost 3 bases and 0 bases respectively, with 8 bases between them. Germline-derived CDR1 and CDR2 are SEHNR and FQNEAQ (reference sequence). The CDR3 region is CASSFPRYQETQYF. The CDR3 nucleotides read TGTGCCAGCAGCTTCCCTCGGTACCAAGAGACCCAGTACTTC.

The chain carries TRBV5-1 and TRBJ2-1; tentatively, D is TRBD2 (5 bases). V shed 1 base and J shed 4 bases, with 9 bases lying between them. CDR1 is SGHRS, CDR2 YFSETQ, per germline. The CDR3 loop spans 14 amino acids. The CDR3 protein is CASSLQDSYNEQFF. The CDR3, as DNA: TGCGCCAGCAGCTTGCAGGACTCTTACAATGAGCAGTTCTTC.

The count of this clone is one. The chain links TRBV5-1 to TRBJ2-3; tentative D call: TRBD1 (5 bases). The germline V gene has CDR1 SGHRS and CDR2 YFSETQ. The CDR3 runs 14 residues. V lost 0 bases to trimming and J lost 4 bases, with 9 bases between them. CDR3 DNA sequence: TGCGCCAGCAGCTTGGGTCAGGGTGCAGATACGCAGTATTTT. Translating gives CASSLGQGADTQYF. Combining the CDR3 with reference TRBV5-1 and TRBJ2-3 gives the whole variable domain KAGVTQTPRYLIKTRGQQVTLSCSPISGHRSVSWYQQTPGQGLQFLFEYFSETQRNKGNFPGRFSGRQFSNSRSEMNVSTLELGDSALYLCASSLGQGADTQYFGPGTRLTVL.

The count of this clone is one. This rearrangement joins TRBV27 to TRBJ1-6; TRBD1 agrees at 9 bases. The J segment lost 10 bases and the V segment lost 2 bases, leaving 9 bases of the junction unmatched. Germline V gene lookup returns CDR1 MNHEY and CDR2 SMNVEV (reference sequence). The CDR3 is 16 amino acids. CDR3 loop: CASSLRGDRVGSPLHF. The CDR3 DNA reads TGTGCCAGCAGTTTAAGGGGGGACAGGGTGGGGTCACCCCTCCACTTT.

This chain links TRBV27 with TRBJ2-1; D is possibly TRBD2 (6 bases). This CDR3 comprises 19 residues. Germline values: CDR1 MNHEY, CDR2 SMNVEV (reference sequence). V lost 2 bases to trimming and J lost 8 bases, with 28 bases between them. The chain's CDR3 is CASSLAAGSQGPRLDEQFF. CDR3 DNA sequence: TGTGCCAGCAGTTTAGCGGCGGGATCCCAGGGCCCAAGATTGGATGAGCAGTTCTTC.

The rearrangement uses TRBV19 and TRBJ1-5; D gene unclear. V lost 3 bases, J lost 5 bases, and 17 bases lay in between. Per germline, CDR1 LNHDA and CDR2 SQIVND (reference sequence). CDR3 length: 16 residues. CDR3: CASSIEWGGGDQPQHF. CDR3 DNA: TGTGCCAGTAGTATTGAATGGGGAGGTGGAGATCAGCCCCAGCATTTT.

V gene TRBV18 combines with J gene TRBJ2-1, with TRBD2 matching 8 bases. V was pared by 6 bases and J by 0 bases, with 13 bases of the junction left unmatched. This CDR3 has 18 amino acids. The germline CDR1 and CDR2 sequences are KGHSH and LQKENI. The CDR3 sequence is CASSPRTSTLSSYNEQFF. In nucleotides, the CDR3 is TGTGCCAGCTCTCCAAGGACTAGCACTTTAAGCTCCTACAATGAGCAGTTCTTC.

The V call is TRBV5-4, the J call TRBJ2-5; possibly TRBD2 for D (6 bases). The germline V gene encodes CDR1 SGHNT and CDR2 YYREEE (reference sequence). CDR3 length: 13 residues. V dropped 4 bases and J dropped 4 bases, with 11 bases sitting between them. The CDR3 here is CASSPSGRETQYF. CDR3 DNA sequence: TGTGCCAGCAGCCCCAGCGGGCGAGAGACCCAGTACTTC.

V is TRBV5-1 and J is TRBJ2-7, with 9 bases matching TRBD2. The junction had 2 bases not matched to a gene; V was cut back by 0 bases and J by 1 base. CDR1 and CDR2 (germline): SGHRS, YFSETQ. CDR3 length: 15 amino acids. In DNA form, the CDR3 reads TGCGCCAGCAGCTTGGAAGGACTAGCGTCCTACGAGCAGTACTTC. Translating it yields CASSLEGLASYEQYF.

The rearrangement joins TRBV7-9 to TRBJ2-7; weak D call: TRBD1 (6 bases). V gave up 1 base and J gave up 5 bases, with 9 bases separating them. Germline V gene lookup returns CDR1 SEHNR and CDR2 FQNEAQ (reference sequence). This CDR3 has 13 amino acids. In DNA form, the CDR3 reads TGTGCCAGCAGCTTAGTAGGGGGTAACGAGCAGTACTTC. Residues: CASSLVGGNEQYF.

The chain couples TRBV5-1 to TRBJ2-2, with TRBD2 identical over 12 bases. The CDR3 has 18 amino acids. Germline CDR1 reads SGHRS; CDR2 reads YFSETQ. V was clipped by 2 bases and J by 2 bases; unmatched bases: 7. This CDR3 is CASSFIGLAGTNTGELFF. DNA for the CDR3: TGCGCCAGCAGCTTCATTGGACTAGCGGGGACAAACACCGGGGAGCTGTTTTTT.

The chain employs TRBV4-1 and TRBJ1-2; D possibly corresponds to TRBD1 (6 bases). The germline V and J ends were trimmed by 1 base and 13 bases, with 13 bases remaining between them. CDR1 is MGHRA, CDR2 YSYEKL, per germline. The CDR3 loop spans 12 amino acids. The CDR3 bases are TGCGCCAGCAGCCAAGCCCCACAGGGCCGCACCTTC. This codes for CASSQAPQGRTF.

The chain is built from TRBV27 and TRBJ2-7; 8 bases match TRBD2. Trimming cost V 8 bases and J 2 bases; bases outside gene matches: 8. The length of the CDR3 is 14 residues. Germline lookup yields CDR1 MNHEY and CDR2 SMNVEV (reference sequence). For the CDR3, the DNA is TGTGCCAGCGGATGGGTTAGCGGGACCTACGAGCAGTACTTC. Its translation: CASGWVSGTYEQYF.

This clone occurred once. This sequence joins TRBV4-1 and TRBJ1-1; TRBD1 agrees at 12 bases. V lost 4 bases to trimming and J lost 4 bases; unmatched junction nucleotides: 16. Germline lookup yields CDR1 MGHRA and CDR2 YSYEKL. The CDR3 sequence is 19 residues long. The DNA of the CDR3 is TGCGCCAGCAGCCGCCGGACTCCGGGACAGGGGGCGAAGGGCACTGAAGCTTTCTTT. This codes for CASSRRTPGQGAKGTEAFF.

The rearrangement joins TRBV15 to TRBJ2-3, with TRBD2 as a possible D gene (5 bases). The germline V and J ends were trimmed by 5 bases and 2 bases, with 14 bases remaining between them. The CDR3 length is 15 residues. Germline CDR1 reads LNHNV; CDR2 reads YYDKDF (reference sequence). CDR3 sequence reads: CATSEGRAHTDTQYF. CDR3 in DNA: TGTGCCACCAGCGAGGGCCGGGCCCACACAGATACGCAGTATTTT.

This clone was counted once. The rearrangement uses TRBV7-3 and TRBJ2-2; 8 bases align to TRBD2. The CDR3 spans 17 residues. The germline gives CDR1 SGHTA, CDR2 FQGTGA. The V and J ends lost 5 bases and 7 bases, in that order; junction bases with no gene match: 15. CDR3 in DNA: TGTGCCAGCAGCCCTTTACCGGGACTAGTCAGTGGCGGGGAGCTGTTTTTT. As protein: CASSPLPGLVSGGELFF.

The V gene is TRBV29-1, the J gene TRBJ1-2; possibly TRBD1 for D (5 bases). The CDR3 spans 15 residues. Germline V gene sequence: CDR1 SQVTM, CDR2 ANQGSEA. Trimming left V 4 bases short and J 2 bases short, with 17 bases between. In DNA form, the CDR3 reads TGCAGCGTTGCTGTCAGGGAGATCTTCAACTATGGCTACACCTTC. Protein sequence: CSVAVREIFNYGYTF.

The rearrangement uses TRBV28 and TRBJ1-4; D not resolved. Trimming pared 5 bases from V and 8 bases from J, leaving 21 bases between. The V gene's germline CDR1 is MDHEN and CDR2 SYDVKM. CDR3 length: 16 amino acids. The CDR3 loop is CASSPTSWPKDEKLFF. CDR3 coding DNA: TGTGCCAGCAGTCCGACATCGTGGCCGAAGGACGAAAAACTGTTTTTT.

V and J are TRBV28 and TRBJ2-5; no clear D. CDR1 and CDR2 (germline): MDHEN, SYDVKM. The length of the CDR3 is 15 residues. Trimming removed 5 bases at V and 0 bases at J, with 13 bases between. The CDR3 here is CASSLKGWYQETQYF. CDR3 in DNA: TGTGCCAGCAGTCTCAAGGGTTGGTACCAAGAGACCCAGTACTTC.

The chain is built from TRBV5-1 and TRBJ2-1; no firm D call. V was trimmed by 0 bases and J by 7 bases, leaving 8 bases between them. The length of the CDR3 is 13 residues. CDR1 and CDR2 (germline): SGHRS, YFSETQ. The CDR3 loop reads CASSLVPSNEQFF. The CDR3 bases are TGCGCCAGCAGCTTGGTTCCTTCGAATGAGCAGTTCTTC.